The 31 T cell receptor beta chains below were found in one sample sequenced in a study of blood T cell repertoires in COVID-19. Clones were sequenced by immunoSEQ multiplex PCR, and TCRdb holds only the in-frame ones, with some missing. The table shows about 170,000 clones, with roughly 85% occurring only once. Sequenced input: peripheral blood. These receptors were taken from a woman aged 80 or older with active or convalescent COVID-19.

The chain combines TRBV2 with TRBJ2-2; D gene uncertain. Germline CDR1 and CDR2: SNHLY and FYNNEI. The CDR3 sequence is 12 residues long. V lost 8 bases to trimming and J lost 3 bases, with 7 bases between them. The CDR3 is CASRQDTGELFF. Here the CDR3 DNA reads TGTGCCAGCCGCCAGGACACCGGGGAGCTGTTTTTT.

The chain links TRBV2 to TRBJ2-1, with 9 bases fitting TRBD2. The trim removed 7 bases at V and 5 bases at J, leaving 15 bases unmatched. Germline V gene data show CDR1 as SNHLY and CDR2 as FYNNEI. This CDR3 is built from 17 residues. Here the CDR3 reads CASIGGSGSYYHNEQFF. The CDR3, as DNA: TGTGCCAGCATCGGTGGTAGCGGGAGCTACTACCACAATGAGCAGTTCTTC.

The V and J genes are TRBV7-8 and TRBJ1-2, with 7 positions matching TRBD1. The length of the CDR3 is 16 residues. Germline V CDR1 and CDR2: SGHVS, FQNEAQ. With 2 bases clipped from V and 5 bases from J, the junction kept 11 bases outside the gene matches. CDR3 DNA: TGTGCCAGCAGCTTAAGTTCCCAAGGGGGCGCATATGGCTACACCTTC. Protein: CASSLSSQGGAYGYTF.

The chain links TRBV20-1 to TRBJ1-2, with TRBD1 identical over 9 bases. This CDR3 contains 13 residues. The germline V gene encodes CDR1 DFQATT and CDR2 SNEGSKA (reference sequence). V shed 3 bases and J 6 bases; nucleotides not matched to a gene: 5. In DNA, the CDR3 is TGCAGTGCTAGTTGGACAGGGGCTCATGGCTACACCTTC. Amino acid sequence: CSASWTGAHGYTF.

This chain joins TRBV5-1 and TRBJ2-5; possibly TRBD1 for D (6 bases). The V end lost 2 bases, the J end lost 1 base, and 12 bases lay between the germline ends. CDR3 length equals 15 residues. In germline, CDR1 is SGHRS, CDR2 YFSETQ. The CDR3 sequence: CASSLITGIQETQYF. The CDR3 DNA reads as TGCGCCAGCAGCTTAATCACAGGGATCCAAGAGACCCAGTACTTC.

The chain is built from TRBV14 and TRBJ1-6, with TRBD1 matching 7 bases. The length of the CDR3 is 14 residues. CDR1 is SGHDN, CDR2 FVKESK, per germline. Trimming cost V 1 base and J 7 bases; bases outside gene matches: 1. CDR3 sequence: CASSQGQGNSPLHF. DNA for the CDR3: TGTGCCAGCAGCCAAGGACAGGGAAATTCACCCCTCCACTTT.

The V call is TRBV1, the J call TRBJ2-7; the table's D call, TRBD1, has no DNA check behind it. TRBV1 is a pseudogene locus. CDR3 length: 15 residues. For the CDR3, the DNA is TGCACCAGCAGCCAAGACGGGACAGGAACCTACGAGCAGTACTTC. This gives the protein CTSSQDGTGTYEQYF.

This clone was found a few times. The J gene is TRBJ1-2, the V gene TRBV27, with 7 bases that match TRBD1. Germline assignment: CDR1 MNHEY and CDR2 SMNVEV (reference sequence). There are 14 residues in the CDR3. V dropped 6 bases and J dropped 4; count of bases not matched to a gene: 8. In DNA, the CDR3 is TGTGCCAGCAGAGCGACAGGGTCTGGCTATGGCTACACCTTC. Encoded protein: CASRATGSGYGYTF.

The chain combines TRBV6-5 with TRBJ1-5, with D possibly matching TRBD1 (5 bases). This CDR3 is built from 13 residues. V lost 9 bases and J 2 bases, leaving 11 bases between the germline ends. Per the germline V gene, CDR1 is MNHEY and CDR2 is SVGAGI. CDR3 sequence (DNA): TGTGCCAGTACTCTAGGGGGCAATCAGCCCCAGCATTTT. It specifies CASTLGGNQPQHF.

This CDR3 is CASSSPGGTGQPQHF. CDR3 sequence (DNA): TGTGCCAGCAGCTCCCCGGGGGGGACGGGTCAGCCCCAGCATTTT. The J gene is TRBJ1-5, the V gene TRBV7-9; D may be TRBD1 (5 bases). The CDR3 is 15 residues long. CDR1 is SEHNR and CDR2 is FQNEAQ in the germline V gene (reference sequence). V dropped 4 bases and J dropped 6 bases, with 16 bases sitting between them.

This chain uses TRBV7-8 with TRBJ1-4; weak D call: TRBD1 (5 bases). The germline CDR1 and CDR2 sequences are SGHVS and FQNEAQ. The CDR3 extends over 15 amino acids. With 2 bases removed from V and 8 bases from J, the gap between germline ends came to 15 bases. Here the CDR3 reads CASSLTSFGGEKLFF. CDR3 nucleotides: TGTGCCAGCAGCTTAACGTCGTTTGGGGGGGAAAAACTGTTTTTT.

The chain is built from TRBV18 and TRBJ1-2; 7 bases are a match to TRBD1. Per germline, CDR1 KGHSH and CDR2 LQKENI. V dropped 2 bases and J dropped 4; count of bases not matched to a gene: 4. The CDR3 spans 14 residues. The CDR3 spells CASSPDRVLYGYTF. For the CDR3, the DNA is TGTGCCAGCTCACCAGACAGGGTCCTCTATGGCTACACCTTC.

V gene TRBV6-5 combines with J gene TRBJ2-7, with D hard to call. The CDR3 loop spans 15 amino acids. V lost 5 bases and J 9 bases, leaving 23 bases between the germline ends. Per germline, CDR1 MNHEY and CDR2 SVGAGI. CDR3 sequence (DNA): TGTGCCAGCAGTCTTACCTCCAGACCCGCTTCTAGGCAGTACTTC. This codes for CASSLTSRPASRQYF.

The CDR3 sequence is CASSHGTYNSPLHF. Here the CDR3 DNA reads TGTGCCAGCAGCCACGGGACTTATAATTCACCCCTCCACTTT. The chain couples TRBV3-1 (or the pseudogene TRBV3-2) to TRBJ1-6; D perhaps matches TRBD1 (5 bases). The V gene's germline CDR1 is LGHDT and CDR2 YNNKEL (reference sequence). CDR3 length: 14 residues. Trimming removed 3 bases at V and 4 bases at J, with 7 bases between.

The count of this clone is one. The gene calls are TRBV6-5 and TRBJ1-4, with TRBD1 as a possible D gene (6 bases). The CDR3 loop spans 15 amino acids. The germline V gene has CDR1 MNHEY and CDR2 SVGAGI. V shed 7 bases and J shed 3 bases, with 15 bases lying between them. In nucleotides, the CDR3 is TGTGCCAGCATCCTAACTGGGACATCTAATGAAAAACTGTTTTTT. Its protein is CASILTGTSNEKLFF.

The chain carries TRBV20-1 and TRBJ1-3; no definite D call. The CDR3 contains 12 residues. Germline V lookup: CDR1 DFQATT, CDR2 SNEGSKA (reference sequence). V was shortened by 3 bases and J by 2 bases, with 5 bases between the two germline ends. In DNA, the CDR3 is TGCAGTGCTAGTCAGGCTGGAAACACCATATATTTT. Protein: CSASQAGNTIYF.

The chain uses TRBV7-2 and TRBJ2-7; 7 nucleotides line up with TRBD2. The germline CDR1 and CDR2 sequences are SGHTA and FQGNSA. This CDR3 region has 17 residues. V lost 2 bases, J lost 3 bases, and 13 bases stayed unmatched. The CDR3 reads CASSLRSGREILYEQYF. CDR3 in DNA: TGTGCCAGCAGCTTACGGTCGGGGCGGGAGATTCTCTACGAGCAGTACTTC.

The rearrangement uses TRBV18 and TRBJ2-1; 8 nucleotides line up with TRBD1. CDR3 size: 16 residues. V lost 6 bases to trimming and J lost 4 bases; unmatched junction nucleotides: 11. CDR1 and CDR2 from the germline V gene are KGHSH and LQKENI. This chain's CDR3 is CASSAGQGVSYNEQFF. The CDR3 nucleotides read TGTGCCAGCTCGGCCGGACAGGGTGTATCTTACAATGAGCAGTTCTTC.

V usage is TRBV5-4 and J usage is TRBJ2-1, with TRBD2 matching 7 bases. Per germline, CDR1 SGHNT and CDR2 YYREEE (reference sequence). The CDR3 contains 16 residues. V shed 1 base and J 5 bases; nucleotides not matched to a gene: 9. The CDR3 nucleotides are TGTGCCAGCAGCTTGAGGCTAGCGGCAATTAACAATGAGCAGTTCTTC. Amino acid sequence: CASSLRLAAINNEQFF. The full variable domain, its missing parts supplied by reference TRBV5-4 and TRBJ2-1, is ETGVTQSPTHLIKTRGQQVTLRCSSQSGHNTVSWYQQALGQGPQFIFQYYREEENGRGNFPPRFSGLQFPNYSSELNVNALELDDSALYLCASSLRLAAINNEQFFGPGTRLTVL.

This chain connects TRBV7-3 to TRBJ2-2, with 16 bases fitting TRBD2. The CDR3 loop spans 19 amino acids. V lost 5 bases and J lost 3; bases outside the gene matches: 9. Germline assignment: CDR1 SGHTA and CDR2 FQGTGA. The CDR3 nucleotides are TGTGCCAGCAGCAAAAGGGGGACTAGCGGGAGGGGCGACACCGGGGAGCTGTTTTTT. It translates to CASSKRGTSGRGDTGELFF.

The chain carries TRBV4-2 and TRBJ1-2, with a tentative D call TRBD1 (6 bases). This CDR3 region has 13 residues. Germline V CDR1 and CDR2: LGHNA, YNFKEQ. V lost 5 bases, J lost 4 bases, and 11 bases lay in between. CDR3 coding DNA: TGTGCCAGCAGCTTGGACAGATTCTATGGCTACACCTTC. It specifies CASSLDRFYGYTF.

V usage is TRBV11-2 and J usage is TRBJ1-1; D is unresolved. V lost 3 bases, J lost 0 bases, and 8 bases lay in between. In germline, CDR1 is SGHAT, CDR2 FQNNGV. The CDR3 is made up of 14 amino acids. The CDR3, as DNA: TGTGCCAGCAGCTTTGGCCGGGTGAACACTGAAGCTTTCTTT. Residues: CASSFGRVNTEAFF.

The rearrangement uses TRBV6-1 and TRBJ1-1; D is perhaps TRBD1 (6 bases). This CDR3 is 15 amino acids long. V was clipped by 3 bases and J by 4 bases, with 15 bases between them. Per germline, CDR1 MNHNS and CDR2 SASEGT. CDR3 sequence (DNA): TGTGCCAGCAGTGATTCGTCAGGGGCCACCACTGAAGCTTTCTTT. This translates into CASSDSSGATTEAFF.

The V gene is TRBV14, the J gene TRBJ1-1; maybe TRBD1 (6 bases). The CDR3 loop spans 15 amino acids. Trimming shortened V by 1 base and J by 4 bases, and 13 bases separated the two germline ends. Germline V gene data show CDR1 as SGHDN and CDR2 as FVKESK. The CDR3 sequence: CASSQVAGGVTEAFF. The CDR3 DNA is TGTGCCAGCAGCCAAGTAGCGGGGGGCGTCACTGAAGCTTTCTTT.

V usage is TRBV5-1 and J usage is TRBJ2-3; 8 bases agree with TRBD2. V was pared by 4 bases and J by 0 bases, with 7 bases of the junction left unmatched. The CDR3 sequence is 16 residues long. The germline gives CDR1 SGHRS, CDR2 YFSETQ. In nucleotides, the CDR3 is TGCGCCAGCAGCCCGCCGACTAGCGAGAGCACAGATACGCAGTATTTT. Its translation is CASSPPTSESTDTQYF.

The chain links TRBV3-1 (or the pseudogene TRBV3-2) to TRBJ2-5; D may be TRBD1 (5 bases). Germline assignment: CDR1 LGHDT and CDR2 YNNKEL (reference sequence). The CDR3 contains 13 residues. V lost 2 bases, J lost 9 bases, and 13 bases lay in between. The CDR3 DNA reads TGTGCCAGCAGCCAACCAGGGTCCCGGGCCCAGTACTTC. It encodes CASSQPGSRAQYF.

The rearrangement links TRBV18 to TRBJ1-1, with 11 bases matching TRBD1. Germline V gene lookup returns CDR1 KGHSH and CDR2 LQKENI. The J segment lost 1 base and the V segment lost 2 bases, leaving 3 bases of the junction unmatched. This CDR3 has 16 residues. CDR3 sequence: CASSPRTGGPNTEAFF. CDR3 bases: TGTGCCAGCTCACCAAGGACAGGGGGCCCGAACACTGAAGCTTTCTTT.

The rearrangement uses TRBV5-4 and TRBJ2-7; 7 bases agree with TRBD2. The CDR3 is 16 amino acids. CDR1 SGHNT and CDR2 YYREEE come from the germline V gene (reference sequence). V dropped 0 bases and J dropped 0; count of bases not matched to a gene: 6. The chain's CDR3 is CASSLVAGEFSYEQYF. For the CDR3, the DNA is TGTGCCAGCAGCTTGGTGGCGGGAGAATTCTCCTACGAGCAGTACTTC.

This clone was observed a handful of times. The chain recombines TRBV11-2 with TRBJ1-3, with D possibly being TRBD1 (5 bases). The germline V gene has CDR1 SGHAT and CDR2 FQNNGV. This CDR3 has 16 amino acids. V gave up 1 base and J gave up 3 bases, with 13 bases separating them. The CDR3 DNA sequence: TGTGCCAGCAGCTTAGCAGGGTTTACGAGTGGAAACACCATATATTTT. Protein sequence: CASSLAGFTSGNTIYF.

The CDR3 is CASSQASASYGVADTQYF. The CDR3 coding sequence is TGCGCCAGCAGCCAAGCATCGGCATCCTACGGGGTGGCAGATACGCAGTATTTT. The chain recombines TRBV4-1 with TRBJ2-3, with a tentative D call TRBD2 (5 bases). V was shortened by 1 base and J by 4 bases, with 21 bases between the two germline ends. This CDR3 has 18 amino acids. Germline loops: CDR1 MGHRA, CDR2 YSYEKL.

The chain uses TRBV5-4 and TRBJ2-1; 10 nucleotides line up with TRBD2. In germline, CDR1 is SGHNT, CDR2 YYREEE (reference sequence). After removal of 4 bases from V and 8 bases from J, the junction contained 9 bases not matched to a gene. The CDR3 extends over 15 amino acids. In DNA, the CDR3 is TGTGCCAGCAGCCGCACTAGCGGGGCGGGCTATGAGCAGTTCTTC. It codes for CASSRTSGAGYEQFF.